Included here is one T cell receptor (beta chain) sequence, with context. Its antigen is still unknown. The source of the sample is a study of beta chain features in type 1 diabetes. On the study more broadly: Sorted cells from all samples, numbering approximately 110,000,000, were examined.

Expressed TCRB transcripts were sequenced after all isolated RNA was converted to cDNA. Repertoires were generated with immunoSEQ multiplex PCR, while TCRdb's copy carries only in-frame clones and drops some. This table has some 350,000 clones, 9.5% to 10% appearing once. Study observations and caveats: All four CD4+ subsets of Type 1 diabetes patients contained TCRB CDR3s that were moderately but significantly shorter. Sampled from patients, naive, central memory and Treg TCRB repertoires appeared more similar than those sampled from healthy donors.

Cell sorting via CD45RO/CCR7/CD25/CD127/CD95/CD27 was performed to obtain CD4+ naive, central memory, regulatory and stem cell-like memory cells. The sample consisted of central memory CD4+ T cells from blood. The origin of this receptor is a young man with type 1 diabetes.

The CDR3 is CASSLTTGRTSTEAFF. CDR3 DNA: TGTGCCAGCAGTTTAACGACAGGGCGAACGAGCACTGAAGCTTTCTTT. The chain is built from TRBV27 and TRBJ1-1, with 7 positions matching TRBD1. Per the germline V gene, CDR1 is MNHEY and CDR2 is SMNVEV (reference sequence). The CDR3 is made up of 16 amino acids. The junction had 10 bases not matched to a gene; V was cut back by 2 bases and J by 4 bases.